This T cell receptor (beta chain) was sequenced in a study of T cell repertoires in cytomegalovirus infection. Study-wide background: Indications came from public TCR beta signatures; they pointed to CMV infection and to a matching HLA type.

This CDR3 has 19 amino acids. Trimming took 6 bases from V and 1 from J, leaving 27 bases between them. Germline lookup yields CDR1 MNHEY and CDR2 SVGAGI. Overall study findings and caveats: CMV-specific HLA-C-restricted TCR beta clonotypes dominated the ex vivo response. Cumulative public TCR beta family frequency identified carriers of CMV plus the relevant HLA.

In its sample, this clonotype was seen many times. Its antigen is unidentified. Via MiXCR, TCRdb re-called the reads, giving one row per CDR3 protein. The sample has approximately 100,000 distinct CDR3 sequences; 20% to 30% are singletons. The genes are TRBV6-5 and TRBJ1-1; possible D gene TRBD1, 6 bases. The TCR comes from a human donor in good health (CMV status not recorded). Some clones in this sample may be carry-over from other donors' samples. The sample was CD8+ T cells from PBMCs. The CDR3 reads CASSQGLRQVEGSNTEAFF. For the CDR3, the DNA is TGTGCCAGCAGCCAGGGCCTTCGACAGGTCGAAGGTTCGAACACTGAAGCTTTCTTT.